One TCR beta chain is described in this entry. Libraries were prepared by immunoSEQ multiplex PCR; TCRdb keeps only in-frame clonotypes and omits some of them. Counted here are 70,000 or so clones, around 84% occurring once; the ten biggest clones make up roughly 16%. This sample is part of a study of control samples from healthy donors and cancer patients. The CDR3 spans 15 residues. The germline V gene encodes CDR1 SEHNR and CDR2 FQNEAQ (reference sequence). V dropped 6 bases and J dropped 1; count of bases not matched to a gene: 5. Material for sequencing was blood. The sequence was collected from a man aged 50 to 59 in good health. The V gene is TRBV7-9, the J gene TRBJ2-2, with 7 bases aligning to TRBD1. The CDR3 region is CASRDRQGNTGELFF. In DNA, the CDR3 is TGTGCCAGCAGGGATCGACAGGGGAACACCGGGGAGCTGTTTTTT.